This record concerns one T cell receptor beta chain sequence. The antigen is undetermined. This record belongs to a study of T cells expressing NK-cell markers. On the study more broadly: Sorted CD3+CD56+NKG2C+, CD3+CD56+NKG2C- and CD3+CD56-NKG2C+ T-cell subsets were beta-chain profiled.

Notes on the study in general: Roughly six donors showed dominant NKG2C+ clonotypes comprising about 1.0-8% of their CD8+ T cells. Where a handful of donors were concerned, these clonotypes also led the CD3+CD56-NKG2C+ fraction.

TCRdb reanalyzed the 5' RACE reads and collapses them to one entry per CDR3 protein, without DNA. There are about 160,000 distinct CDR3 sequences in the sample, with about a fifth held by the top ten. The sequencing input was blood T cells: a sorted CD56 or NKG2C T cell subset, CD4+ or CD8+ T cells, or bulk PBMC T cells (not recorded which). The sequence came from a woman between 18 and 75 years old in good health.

This CDR3 reads CASSATAWETQYF. The chain employs TRBV9 and TRBJ2-7; TCRdb outputs TRBD2, but without DNA this stays unchecked. This CDR3 region has 13 residues. Germline V lookup: CDR1 SGDLS, CDR2 YYNGEE.